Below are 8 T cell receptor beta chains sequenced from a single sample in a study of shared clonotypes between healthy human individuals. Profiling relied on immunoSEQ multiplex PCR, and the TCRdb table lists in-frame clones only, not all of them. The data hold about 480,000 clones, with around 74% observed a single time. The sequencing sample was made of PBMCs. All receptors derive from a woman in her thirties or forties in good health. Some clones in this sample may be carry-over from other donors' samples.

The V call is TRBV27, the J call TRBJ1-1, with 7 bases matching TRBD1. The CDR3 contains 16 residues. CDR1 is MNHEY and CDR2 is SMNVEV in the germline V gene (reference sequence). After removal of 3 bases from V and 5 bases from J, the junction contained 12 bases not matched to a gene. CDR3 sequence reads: CASSFLRDRVGTEAFF. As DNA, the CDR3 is TGTGCCAGCAGTTTTTTACGAGACAGGGTCGGGACTGAAGCTTTCTTT.

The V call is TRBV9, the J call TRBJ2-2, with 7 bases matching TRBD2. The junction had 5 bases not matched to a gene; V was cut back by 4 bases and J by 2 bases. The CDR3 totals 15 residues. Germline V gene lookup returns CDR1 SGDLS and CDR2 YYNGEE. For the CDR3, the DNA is TGTGCCAGCAGCCTGACTAGCCTTAACACCGGGGAGCTGTTTTTT. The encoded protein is CASSLTSLNTGELFF.

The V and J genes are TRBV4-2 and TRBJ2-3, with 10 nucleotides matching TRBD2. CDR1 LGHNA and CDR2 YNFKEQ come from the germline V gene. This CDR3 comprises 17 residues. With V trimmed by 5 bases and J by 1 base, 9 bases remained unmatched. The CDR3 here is CASSKELAGAGTDTQYF. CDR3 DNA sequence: TGTGCCAGCAGCAAGGAGCTAGCGGGGGCCGGCACAGATACGCAGTATTTT.

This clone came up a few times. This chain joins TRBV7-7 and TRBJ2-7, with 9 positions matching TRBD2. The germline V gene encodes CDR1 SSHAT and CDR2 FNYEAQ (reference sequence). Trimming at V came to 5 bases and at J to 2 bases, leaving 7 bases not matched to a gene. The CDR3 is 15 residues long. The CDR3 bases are TGTGCCAGCAGCCCTGGGGTAGCGGGGGCCTACGAGCAGTACTTC. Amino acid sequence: CASSPGVAGAYEQYF.

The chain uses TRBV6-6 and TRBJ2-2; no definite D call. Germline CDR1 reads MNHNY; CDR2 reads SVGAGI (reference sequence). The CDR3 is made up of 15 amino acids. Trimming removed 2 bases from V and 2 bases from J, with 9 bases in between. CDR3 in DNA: TGTGCCAGCAGTTACCACGACCCAAACACCGGGGAGCTGTTTTTT. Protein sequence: CASSYHDPNTGELFF.

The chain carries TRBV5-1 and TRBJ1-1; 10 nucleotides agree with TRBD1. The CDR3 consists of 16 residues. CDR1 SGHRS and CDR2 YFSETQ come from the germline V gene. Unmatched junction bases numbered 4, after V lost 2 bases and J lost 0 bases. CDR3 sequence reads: CASSLGTGALNTEAFF. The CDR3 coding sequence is TGCGCCAGCAGCTTAGGGACAGGGGCCCTGAACACTGAAGCTTTCTTT.

The CDR3 region has the DNA TGTGCCAGCAACATGGAGGGAGATGGCACCGGGGAGCTGTTTTTT. Translation gives CASNMEGDGTGELFF. This chain links TRBV6-4 with TRBJ2-2; perhaps TRBD2 as D (6 bases). The germline V gene encodes CDR1 MRHNA and CDR2 SNTAGT. The CDR3 has 15 amino acids. Deletions cut 7 bases from V and 4 bases from J, with 16 bases between.

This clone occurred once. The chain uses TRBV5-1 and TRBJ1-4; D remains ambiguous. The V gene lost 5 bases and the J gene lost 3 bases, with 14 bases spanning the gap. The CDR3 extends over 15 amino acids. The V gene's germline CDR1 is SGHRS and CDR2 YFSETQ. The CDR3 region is CASRRPGQSNEKLFF. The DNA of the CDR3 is TGCGCCAGCAGACGGCCCGGGCAGTCTAATGAAAAACTGTTTTTT.